The 21 T cell receptor beta chains below come from one sample, sequenced in a study of T cells in Graves' hyperthyroidism and ophthalmopathy. Amplified TCR beta CDR3 regions derived from RNA transcripts. During a first-round RT-PCR of the TCR CDR3, the HTBI primer set was used. A single record per CDR3 protein comes from TCRdb applying MiXCR to the multiplex PCR reads. The sample consists of roughly 500,000 distinct CDR3 sequences, 20% to 25% of them appearing once. The source material was blood. Receptor source: a woman between 65 and 79 years old with Graves' ophthalmopathy.

The V gene is TRBV7-8, the J gene TRBJ2-3; 7 nucleotides agree with TRBD2. V shed 0 bases, J shed 7 bases, and the junction held 7 bases outside the gene matches. Per germline, CDR1 SGHVS and CDR2 FQNEAQ. CDR3 length equals 15 residues. The CDR3, as DNA: TGTGCCAGCAGCTTAGCTTTGGGCGGGGGAAATACGCAGTATTTT. This sequence encodes CASSLALGGGNTQYF.

About this clonotype itself: One end of the junction does not line up with germline, which may come from a read error. The J gene is TRBJ1-1, the V gene TRBV6-4; D is unclear. The CDR3 consists of 15 residues. The germline V gene has CDR1 MRHNA and CDR2 SNTAGT. CDR3: CASSYSDGMNTEAFF. The CDR3 DNA follows: TGTGCCAGCAGTTACTCGGATGGTATGAACACTGAAGCTTTCTTT.

This clonotype has ten or more counts. Relative to the germline gene, one junction end is altered; a read error may explain this. The chain carries TRBV5-1 and TRBJ1-1; TRBD1 matches 7 bases. This CDR3 is 14 amino acids long. CDR1 is SGHRS, CDR2 YFSETQ, per germline. The CDR3 loop reads CASSSGTANTEAFF. CDR3 nucleotides: TGTGCCAGCAGCTCAGGGACAGCGAACACTGAAGCTTTCTTT.

The chain combines TRBV19 with TRBJ2-7; perhaps TRBD2 as D (5 bases). CDR1 LNHDA and CDR2 SQIVND come from the germline V gene (reference sequence). Trimming shortened V by 6 bases and J by 0 bases, and 15 bases separated the two germline ends. The CDR3 is made up of 15 amino acids. CDR3 amino acids: CASSPGGPFSYEQYF. Here the CDR3 DNA reads TGTGCCAGTAGCCCTGGAGGTCCCTTCTCCTACGAGCAGTACTTC.

The chain uses TRBV12-3 or TRBV12-4 and TRBJ1-1; D is perhaps TRBD1 (6 bases). The CDR3 is 14 amino acids. V lost 5 bases, J lost 1 base, and 11 bases lay in between. CDR3 coding DNA: TGTGCCAGCAGTCCCGGACAGAGGAACACTGAAGCTTTCTTT. Translating it yields CASSPGQRNTEAFF.

This clonotype has only a few counts. A junction end diverges from the germline sequence, so it may reflect a read error. The chain has TRBV7-7 and TRBJ2-1; 15 nucleotides match TRBD2. Germline CDR1 SSHAT, CDR2 FNYEAQ (reference sequence). The CDR3 is 16 amino acids. The chain's CDR3 is CASSPGTSGRWNEQFF. DNA of the CDR3: TGTGCTAGCAGCCCGGGGACTAGCGGGAGGTGGAATGAGCAGTTCTTC.

The chain carries TRBV11-2 and TRBJ2-1; D is unclear. CDR1 SGHAT and CDR2 FQNNGV come from the germline V gene. V shed 5 bases and J shed 3 bases, with 11 bases lying between them. The CDR3 length is 14 residues. The CDR3: CASSRPNNYNEQFF. In DNA form, the CDR3 reads TGTGCCAGCAGCCGACCCAATAACTACAATGAGCAGTTCTTC.

In its sample, this clonotype was seen many times. This sequence joins TRBV27 and TRBJ2-3, with 9 bases that match TRBD2. The CDR3 is 13 residues long. J gave up 5 bases and V 5 bases, and 2 bases lay outside the gene matches. Germline-derived CDR1 and CDR2 are MNHEY and SMNVEV (reference sequence). The CDR3, as DNA: TGTGCCAGCAGTCGGCGGGAGGGAGATACGCAGTATTTT. Its protein product is CASSRREGDTQYF.

This chain uses TRBV20-1 with TRBJ1-5, with D tentatively TRBD1 (6 bases). V gave up 7 bases and J gave up 6 bases, with 16 bases separating them. The CDR3 consists of 13 residues. Germline assignment: CDR1 DFQATT and CDR2 SNEGSKA (reference sequence). The CDR3 region has the DNA TGCAGTGTCGCGGGCAGGGGAGGTCAGCCCCAGCATTTT. It specifies CSVAGRGGQPQHF.

This clonotype was detected many times. The genes are TRBV7-2 and TRBJ2-3, with D possibly TRBD2 on 6 matching bases. This CDR3 contains 14 residues. In germline, CDR1 is SGHTA, CDR2 FQGNSA. V was cut by 4 bases and J by 2 bases, with 10 bases left in between. DNA of the CDR3: TGTGCCAGCAGCTCCCGGGAGACCACAGATACGCAGTATTTT. Its translation is CASSSRETTDTQYF. The full variable domain, with the rest looked up from reference TRBV7-2 and TRBJ2-3, is GAGVSQSPSNKVTEKGKDVELRCDPISGHTALYWYRQSLGQGLEFLIYFQGNSAPDKSGLPSDRFSAERTGGSVSTLTIQRTQQEDSAVYLCASSSRETTDTQYFGPGTRLTVL.

V is TRBV6-6 and J is TRBJ2-4, with 13 bases fitting TRBD2. Germline trimming cut 0 bases from V and 1 base from J; bases unmatched to any gene: 6. CDR3 length: 19 amino acids. Germline CDR1 MNHNY, CDR2 SVGAGI (reference sequence). The CDR3 nucleotides are TGTGCCAGCAGTTACTCGAGAGGACTAGCGGGAGCCGCCAAAAACATTCAGTACTTC. Protein product: CASSYSRGLAGAAKNIQYF.

This clonotype has a count of ten or more. This chain connects TRBV30 to TRBJ2-1, with 9 bases identical to TRBD1. Trimming cost V 1 base and J 6 bases; bases outside gene matches: 1. This CDR3 is built from 13 residues. Germline assignment: CDR1 GTSNPN and CDR2 SVGIG (reference sequence). The chain's CDR3 is CAWSGQGGNEQFF. The CDR3 nucleotides read TGTGCCTGGAGTGGACAGGGGGGCAATGAGCAGTTCTTC.

This clonotype was counted between two and nine times. This sequence joins TRBV2 and TRBJ1-2, with 7 positions matching TRBD1. The CDR3 runs 13 residues. V trimming: 6 bases; J trimming: 4 bases; junction bases outside the gene matches: 5. From germline, CDR1 is SNHLY and CDR2 FYNNEI. CDR3 in DNA: TGTGCCAGCAGACTGACAGGGACCTATGGCTACACCTTC. It is translated as CASRLTGTYGYTF.

The V call is TRBV12-3 or TRBV12-4, the J call TRBJ1-2; 9 bases fit TRBD1. Germline trimming cut 6 bases from V and 8 bases from J; bases unmatched to any gene: 4. This CDR3 has 12 amino acids. This CDR3 is CASSRDREGYTF. CDR3 in DNA: TGTGCCAGCAGCCGGGACAGGGAAGGCTACACCTTC.

The table lists this clonotype with a few counts. The rearrangement joins TRBV6-2 or TRBV6-3 to TRBJ2-1, with TRBD2 as a possible D gene (5 bases). The CDR3 is 14 amino acids. Germline loops: CDR1 MNHEY, CDR2 SVGEGT. Trimming stripped 7 bases from V and 8 bases from J, with 18 bases between. DNA of the CDR3: TGTGCCAGCAAGATGGACGGGGTAAGCTATGAGCAGTTCTTC. Its translation is CASKMDGVSYEQFF.

The J gene is TRBJ2-1, the V gene TRBV7-9, with 7 bases that match TRBD1. Germline CDR1 SEHNR, CDR2 FQNEAQ (reference sequence). CDR3 length: 15 residues. With V trimmed by 6 bases and J by 2 bases, 7 bases remained unmatched. The DNA of the CDR3 is TGTGCCAGCAGACGCCCGGGACAGCCCTACAATGAGCAGTTCTTC. Amino acid sequence: CASRRPGQPYNEQFF.

The V call is TRBV10-3, the J call TRBJ1-4, with D possibly TRBD1 on 5 matching bases. Germline CDR1 ENHRY, CDR2 SYGVKD. Between the trimmed V and J ends, which lost 5 bases and 7 bases, there was a span of 8 bases. The CDR3 has 12 residues. The CDR3 bases are TGTGCCATCAGTAGGGACGGTGAAAAACTGTTTTTT. This translates into CAISRDGEKLFF.

This clonotype has a count of ten or more. V and J are TRBV5-1 and TRBJ2-7; the D gene could be TRBD1 or TRBD2 (5 bases each). Germline CDR1 SGHRS, CDR2 YFSETQ. V lost 4 bases, J lost 3 bases, and 14 bases lay in between. The CDR3 has 14 residues. In DNA form, the CDR3 reads TGCGCCAGCAGCATGGGTCCTGGGGGCTACGAGCAGTACTTC. This sequence encodes CASSMGPGGYEQYF.

The chain has TRBV20-1 and TRBJ1-5; D is ambiguous. CDR1 is DFQATT, CDR2 SNEGSKA, per germline (reference sequence). The CDR3 has 12 residues. Trimming removed 5 bases from V and 5 bases from J, with 10 bases in between. Here the CDR3 reads CSAQVGHQPQHF. DNA of the CDR3: TGCAGTGCTCAGGTCGGGCATCAGCCCCAGCATTTT.

Notes on this clonotype: This may come from a read error, since a much larger clone is one base off. This rearrangement joins TRBV11-2 to TRBJ2-1, with D perhaps TRBD1 (5 bases). The CDR3 contains 12 residues. Looked up from germline, CDR1 is SGHAT and CDR2 is FQNNGV. The CDR3 spells CASSAGLFEQSF. The CDR3, as DNA: TGTGCCAGCAGCGCAGGGCTGTTTGAGCAGTCCTTC. Looking up the rest from reference TRBV11-2 and TRBJ2-1 gives the full variable domain: EAGVAQSPRYKIIEKRQSVAFWCNPISGHATLYWYQQILGQGPKLLIQFQNNGVVDDSQLPKDRFSAERLKGVDSTLKIQPAKLEDSAVYLCASSAGLFEQSFGPGTRLTVL.

This clonotype was detected a few times. The chain links TRBV28 to TRBJ1-1; TRBD1 matches 7 bases. CDR1 and CDR2 from the germline V gene are MDHEN and SYDVKM. The CDR3 covers 13 residues. Trimming at V came to 6 bases and at J to 3 bases, leaving 4 bases not matched to a gene. The CDR3 reads CASRDTGDTEAFF. The CDR3 coding sequence is TGTGCCAGCAGGGATACAGGGGACACTGAAGCTTTCTTT.